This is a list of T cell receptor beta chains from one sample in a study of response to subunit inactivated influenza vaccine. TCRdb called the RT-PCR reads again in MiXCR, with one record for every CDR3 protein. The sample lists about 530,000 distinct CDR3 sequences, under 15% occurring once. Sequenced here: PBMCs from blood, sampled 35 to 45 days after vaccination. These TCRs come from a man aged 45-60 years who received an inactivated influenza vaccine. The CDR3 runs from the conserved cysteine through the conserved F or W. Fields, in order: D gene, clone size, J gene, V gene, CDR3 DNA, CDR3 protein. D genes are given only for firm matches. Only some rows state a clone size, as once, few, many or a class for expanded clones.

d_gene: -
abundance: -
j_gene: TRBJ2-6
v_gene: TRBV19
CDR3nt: TGTGCCAGTAGTATTTTAACGGGCAGGGCTGGGGCCAACGTCCTGACTTTC
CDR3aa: CASSILTGRAGANVLTF

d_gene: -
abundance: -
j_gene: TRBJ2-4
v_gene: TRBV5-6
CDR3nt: TGTGCCAGCAGCTTGGCTGGGGTGGACATTCAGTACTTC
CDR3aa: CASSLAGVDIQYF

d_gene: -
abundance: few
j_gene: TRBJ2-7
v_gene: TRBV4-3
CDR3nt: TGCGCCAGCAGCCAAACTAGTGACAGGTTGTCCGAGCAGTACTTC
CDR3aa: CASSQTSDRLSEQYF

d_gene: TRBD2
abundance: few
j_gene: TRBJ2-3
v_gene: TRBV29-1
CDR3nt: TGCAGCGCCCGGGGGGTGACTCCCGTTGTCGATACGCAGTATTTT
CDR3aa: CSARGVTPVVDTQYF

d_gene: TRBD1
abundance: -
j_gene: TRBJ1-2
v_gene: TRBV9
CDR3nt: TGTGCCAGCAGCGGGGGGACAGGTACTATGGCTGGGAATGGCTACACCTTC
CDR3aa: CASSGGTGTMAGNGYTF

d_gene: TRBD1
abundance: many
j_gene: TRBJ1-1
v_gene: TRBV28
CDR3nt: TGTGCCAGCAGTGACGGACAGGGGGCGGAAGCTTTCTTT
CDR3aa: CASSDGQGAEAFF

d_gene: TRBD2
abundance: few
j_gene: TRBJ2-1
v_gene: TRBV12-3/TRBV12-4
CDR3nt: TGTGCCAGCAGTTTAGGGGGGACTAGCGGGACAGGGAATGAGCAGTTCTTC
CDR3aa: CASSLGGTSGTGNEQFF

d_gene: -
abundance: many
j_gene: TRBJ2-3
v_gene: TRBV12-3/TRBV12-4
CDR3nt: TGTGCCAGCAGTTCGGTGGATACGCAGTATTTT
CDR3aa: CASSSVDTQYF

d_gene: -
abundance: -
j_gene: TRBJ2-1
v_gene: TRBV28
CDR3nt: TGTGCCAGCCGGGGGCAGGCCCACAATGAGCAGTTCTTC
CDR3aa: CASRGQAHNEQFF

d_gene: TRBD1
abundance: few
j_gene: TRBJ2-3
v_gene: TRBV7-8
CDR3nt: TGTGCCAGCAGCCCGACGCCAGGGGGATCTCTTACAGATACGCAGTATTTT
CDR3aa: CASSPTPGGSLTDTQYF